This TCR beta chain is from a study of cytomegalovirus exposure and HLA in healthy donors. Whole-study results and caveats: The classifier reportedly diagnosed cytomegalovirus status with high specificity and sensitivity. Confirmation was obtained in vitro that three CMV-associated chains are specific for CMV antigens. Researchers catalogued about 150 TCR beta chains as cytomegalovirus-associated. A subsequent analysis found that TCR clusters from the first cohort also tended to co-occur in the approximately 130 validation repertoires, with 90% to 95% of cluster scores above 0.

The CDR3 spans 14 residues. The V end was cut by 5 bases, the J end by 7 bases, with 15 bases between. Germline V gives CDR1 MDHEN, CDR2 SYDVKM. Assay: immunoSEQ multiplex PCR; the TCRdb copy retains only in-frame clones and omits some. The repertoire holds just under 150,000 clones, with 87% as singletons. As regards this clone: Its specificity is unknown.

The origin of this receptor is a young man in good health and CMV-seropositive. The sample comprised PBMCs. This chain links TRBV28 with TRBJ1-5; D is possibly TRBD1 (5 bases). The DNA for the CDR3 is TGTGCCAGCAGTCCAGCGGGGGTGAAGCAGCCCCAGCATTTT. Protein product: CASSPAGVKQPQHF.